The next 2 T cell receptor beta chains were all read from a single sample in a study of blood T cell repertoires in COVID-19. Some clones are missing from TCRdb's copy, which holds only in-frame ones; the method was immunoSEQ multiplex PCR. The repertoire holds under 45,000 clones, with 70% to 85% as singletons. Input material: peripheral blood. The receptors derive from a human donor with acute or convalescent COVID-19. The donor label of this sample is uncertain.

The V and J genes are TRBV27 and TRBJ2-1; 13 bases fit TRBD2. The CDR3 spans 15 residues. The germline V gene has CDR1 MNHEY and CDR2 SMNVEV (reference sequence). V was clipped by 5 bases and J by 10 bases; unmatched bases: 8. The CDR3 protein is CASSGTSGGAREQFF. In DNA form, the CDR3 reads TGTGCCAGCAGTGGAACTAGCGGGGGGGCCCGGGAGCAGTTCTTC.

Written as DNA, the CDR3 is TGTGCCAGCAGGCGGGAGAACACCGGGGAGCTGTTTTTT. It specifies CASRRENTGELFF. This chain links TRBV6-5 with TRBJ2-2, with D possibly being TRBD2 (6 bases). V lost 6 bases and J lost 1, with 6 bases in between. This CDR3 has 13 amino acids. Per the germline V gene, CDR1 is MNHEY and CDR2 is SVGAGI.